The rows below give T cell receptor beta chains drawn from one sample of a study of cytomegalovirus exposure and HLA in healthy donors. TCRdb's copy holds only in-frame clones and misses some; the assay was immunoSEQ multiplex PCR. The data hold some 98,000 clones, with about a tenth observed a single time. The sample taken for sequencing was PBMCs. The receptors come from a man in his fifties or sixties in good health and CMV-seropositive. Each CDR3 is given without its conserved first and last residue. Size is omitted from some rows. Given values are once, few, many or a class for expanded clones.

clone size: few
V gene: TRBV27
J gene: TRBJ2-2
CDR3 protein: ASSHAKRVGELF

clone size: few
V gene: TRBV11-2
J gene: TRBJ1-3
CDR3 protein: ASSLDPMRASGNTIY

clone size: NA
V gene: TRBV4-1
J gene: TRBJ2-7
CDR3 protein: ASSQDQSPSGGTYEQY

clone size: few
V gene: TRBV6-5
J gene: TRBJ2-3
CDR3 protein: ASSQASTDTQY

clone size: few
V gene: TRBV28
J gene: TRBJ2-3
CDR3 protein: ATLRPGPTDTQY

clone size: NA
V gene: TRBV28
J gene: TRBJ2-3
CDR3 protein: ASSFAGPRDTQY

clone size: NA
V gene: TRBV7-2
J gene: TRBJ2-7
CDR3 protein: ASSQVRVDEQY

clone size: few
V gene: TRBV19
J gene: TRBJ2-3
CDR3 protein: ASSIGRSPSTDTQY

clone size: few
V gene: TRBV4-3
J gene: TRBJ2-7
CDR3 protein: ASSRQRDYEQY

clone size: many
V gene: TRBV10-1
J gene: TRBJ2-4
CDR3 protein: ASRGDSLAKNIQY

clone size: few
V gene: TRBV4-1
J gene: TRBJ2-5
CDR3 protein: ASSPGLAGAETQY

clone size: few
V gene: TRBV6-1
J gene: TRBJ1-5
CDR3 protein: ASSAGTGGNNQPQH

clone size: medium-sized
V gene: TRBV21-1
J gene: TRBJ2-7
CDR3 protein: ASSEGLAGVSEQY

clone size: many
V gene: TRBV11-2
J gene: TRBJ2-2
CDR3 protein: ASSLGSKTGELF

clone size: NA
V gene: TRBV11-3
J gene: TRBJ2-1
CDR3 protein: ASSLRSNEQF

clone size: few
V gene: TRBV28
J gene: TRBJ1-3
CDR3 protein: ASSLFPVSRNTIY

clone size: NA
V gene: TRBV28
J gene: TRBJ2-2
CDR3 protein: ASSSRIAPPELF

clone size: few
V gene: TRBV6-1
J gene: TRBJ2-2
CDR3 protein: ASSGAGRGGELF

clone size: NA
V gene: TRBV19
J gene: TRBJ1-2
CDR3 protein: ASTEDRAGYGYT

clone size: few
V gene: TRBV5-6
J gene: TRBJ1-2
CDR3 protein: ASSLGPRDRGNSGYGYT

clone size: few
V gene: TRBV11-2
J gene: TRBJ2-3
CDR3 protein: ASSVVAGPS

clone size: few
V gene: TRBV5-1
J gene: TRBJ2-7
CDR3 protein: ASSPGQTSGYEQY

clone size: NA
V gene: TRBV19
J gene: TRBJ1-5
CDR3 protein: ASSIGAWTGNYQPQH

clone size: NA
V gene: TRBV5-6
J gene: TRBJ2-7
CDR3 protein: ASSSDQASGFYEQY

clone size: few
V gene: TRBV28
J gene: TRBJ2-7
CDR3 protein: ASSSRTSYEQY

clone size: few
V gene: TRBV28
J gene: TRBJ1-1
CDR3 protein: ASRAQQGNTEAF

clone size: NA
V gene: TRBV6-1
J gene: TRBJ2-1
CDR3 protein: ASSVASGAYNEQF

clone size: NA
V gene: TRBV7-9
J gene: TRBJ2-3
CDR3 protein: ASSLSQNIDTQY

clone size: many
V gene: TRBV7-9
J gene: TRBJ2-3
CDR3 protein: ASSLAITGLGTDTQY

clone size: NA
V gene: TRBV21-1
J gene: TRBJ1-4
CDR3 protein: ASSKKFRRQGSEKLF

clone size: NA
V gene: TRBV30
J gene: TRBJ1-5
CDR3 protein: AWSGQWLRQPQH